The 7 T cell receptor beta chains below come from one sample, sequenced in a study of blood T cell repertoires in COVID-19. Some clones are missing from TCRdb's copy, which holds only in-frame ones; the method was immunoSEQ multiplex PCR. Of approximately 11,000 clones listed, just under 85% were seen once; the top ten hold about 33%. Material: peripheral blood. Receptors originate from a middle-aged man with active COVID-19.

The chain joins TRBV20-1 to TRBJ2-1; D perhaps matches TRBD1 (6 bases). V shed 3 bases and J shed 0 bases, with 15 bases lying between them. The CDR3 covers 16 residues. Per the germline V gene, CDR1 is DFQATT and CDR2 is SNEGSKA (reference sequence). Here the CDR3 reads CSASGTGTSSYNEQFF. In nucleotides, the CDR3 is TGCAGTGCTAGTGGGACCGGGACAAGCTCCTACAATGAGCAGTTCTTC.

The rearrangement links TRBV5-1 to TRBJ2-7; 7 positions match TRBD1. The CDR3 is 13 residues long. Germline V lookup: CDR1 SGHRS, CDR2 YFSETQ. V trimming: 4 bases; J trimming: 5 bases; junction bases outside the gene matches: 6. The CDR3: CASSRGTGDEQYF. The DNA of the CDR3 is TGCGCCAGCAGCAGGGGAACAGGGGACGAGCAGTACTTC.

The chain has TRBV19 and TRBJ1-2; TRBD1 agrees at 8 bases. The CDR3 consists of 16 residues. Trimming cost V 1 base and J 4 bases; bases outside gene matches: 8. CDR1 and CDR2 from the germline V gene are LNHDA and SQIVND (reference sequence). Written as DNA, the CDR3 is TGTGCCAGTAGTATAGCTCCAGGGACAGGCCTCTATGGCTACACCTTC. Protein sequence: CASSIAPGTGLYGYTF.

J is TRBJ2-7 and V is TRBV5-6; a possible D gene is TRBD2 (6 bases). This CDR3 is built from 14 residues. V was clipped by 0 bases and J by 2 bases, with 9 bases between them. Per germline, CDR1 SGHDT and CDR2 YYEEEE. DNA of the CDR3: TGTGCCAGCAGCTTGGGCGGGGCCACCTACGAGCAGTACTTC. It specifies CASSLGGATYEQYF.

This clone has a single count. Germline and junction disagree at one end, which may indicate a read error. The chain links TRBV27 to TRBJ2-7; D unresolved. This CDR3 has 13 residues. Germline CDR1 is MNHEY and CDR2 is SMNVEV (reference sequence). CDR3 sequence reads: CASSLSRSNEQYF. DNA for the CDR3: TGTGCCAGCAGTTTATCGCGCTCCAACGAGCAGTACTTC.

The chain has TRBV28 and TRBJ2-1, with 13 nucleotides matching TRBD2. The J segment lost 0 bases and the V segment lost 6 bases, leaving 5 bases of the junction unmatched. Germline V gene data show CDR1 as MDHEN and CDR2 as SYDVKM. This CDR3 comprises 17 residues. The CDR3 region has the DNA TGTGCCAGCAGCCTAGGGACTAGCGGGACCTCCTACAATGAGCAGTTCTTC. This encodes CASSLGTSGTSYNEQFF.

V gene TRBV11-2 combines with J gene TRBJ2-7; the D is unclear. V was clipped by 3 bases and J by 3 bases, with 12 bases between them. This CDR3 region has 14 residues. Germline assignment: CDR1 SGHAT and CDR2 FQNNGV. CDR3 nucleotide sequence: TGTGCCAGCAGCTTTGGAGCAGACGGCTACGAGCAGTACTTC. It translates to CASSFGADGYEQYF.